The clone carrying this T cell receptor beta chain showed up just a few times. What it binds is unknown. These data originate in a study of T-cell reconstitution after alpha-beta-depleted transplantation in children. Study observations and caveats: Two months or so post-transplant, alpha-beta T cells reportedly derived from several hundred expanded graft clones. The origin of high day-60 TCRbeta diversity in some patients lay in surviving recipient T cells and thymic progenitors. T-cell numbers and diversity one year post-transplant derived largely from freshly generated T cells.

The CDR3 is made up of 13 amino acids. The V and J ends lost 3 bases and 4 bases respectively, with 9 bases between them. CDR1 is MNHEY and CDR2 is SMNVEV in the germline V gene (reference sequence). Preparing the TCRbeta library involved the use of unique molecular identifiers. One entry per CDR3 protein, called by TCRdb with MiXCR from the PCR reads. The table shows 250,000 to 350,000 distinct CDR3 sequences, with approximately 23% occurring only once. The receptor was isolated from a male patient under 18 who had a stem cell transplant for acute lymphoblastic leukemia, so the T cells may come from the graft donor. Sequencing used PBMCs, mostly from graft donor cells, obtained 180 days after TCRalphabeta/CD19-depleted stem cell transplant. This chain uses TRBV27 with TRBJ1-1; the D is unclear. This CDR3 reads CASSFVSGTEAFF. CDR3 DNA sequence: TGTGCCAGCAGTTTTGTGTCGGGCACTGAAGCTTTCTTT.